The source of this T cell receptor beta chain is a study of OX40 agonist ivuxolimab in advanced cancers. The wider study: A partial response was reached by three patients: one with hepatocellular carcinoma and two with cutaneous melanoma. Study-level findings and limits: CD4+ and CD8+ blood T cells expanded clonally by week 6 at 0.1 to 3.0 mg/kg. Compared with others, partial responders at 0.1-3.0 mg/kg displayed clonal expansion among the lowest.

Comment on this clone: The antigen is undetermined.

Assay used: immunoSEQ multiplex PCR; TCRdb lists only in-frame clones, some missing. The table shows about 160,000 clones, with 94% occurring only once. Autoimmune disease history or systemic immunosuppression was exclusionary. This CDR3 has 17 amino acids. Germline-derived CDR1 and CDR2 are LGHNA and YNFKEQ. Trimming removed 4 bases at V and 5 bases at J, with 23 bases between. This sequence joins TRBV4-2 and TRBJ2-5; D uncertain. This sequence was found in an adult with an advanced solid tumor such as melanoma, head and neck, liver or kidney cancer. Sample: CD4+ or CD8+ T cells sorted from blood, taken in a trial of the OX40 agonist ivuxolimab. For the CDR3, the DNA is TGTGCCAGCAGCCGGACCGGGCTAGGGTTGGTGGCCGAGACCCAGTACTTC. This sequence encodes CASSRTGLGLVAETQYF.